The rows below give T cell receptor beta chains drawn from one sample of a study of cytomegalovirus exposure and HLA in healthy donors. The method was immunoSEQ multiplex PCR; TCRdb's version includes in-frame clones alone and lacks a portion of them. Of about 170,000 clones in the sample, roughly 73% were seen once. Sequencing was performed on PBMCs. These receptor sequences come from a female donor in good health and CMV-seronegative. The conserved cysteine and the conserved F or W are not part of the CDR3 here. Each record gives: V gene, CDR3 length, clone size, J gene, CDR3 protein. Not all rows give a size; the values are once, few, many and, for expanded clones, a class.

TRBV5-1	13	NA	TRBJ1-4	ASTMGQTTNEKLF
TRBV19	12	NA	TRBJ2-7	ASSTDRVAYEQY
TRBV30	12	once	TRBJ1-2	AWSLSAGATGYT
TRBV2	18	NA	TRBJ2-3	ASSEGGGLAGVQGTDTQY
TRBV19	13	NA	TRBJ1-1	ASSDRAGADTEAF
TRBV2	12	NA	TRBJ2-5	ASSELSGQKTQY
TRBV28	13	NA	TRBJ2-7	ASSAHRENNYEQY
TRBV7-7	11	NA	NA	ASSEGQSYEQY
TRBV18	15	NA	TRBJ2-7	ASSPKNRDRGIYEQY
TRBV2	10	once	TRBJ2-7	ASINILYEQY
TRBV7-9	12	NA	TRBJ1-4	ASTLGRGNEKLF
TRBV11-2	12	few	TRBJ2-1	ASSPTGGANEQF
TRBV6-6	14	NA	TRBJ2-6	ASSSTGGTGANVLT
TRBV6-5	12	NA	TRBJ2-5	ASSYSRRQETQY
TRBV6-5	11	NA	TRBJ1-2	ASSYGQNYGYT
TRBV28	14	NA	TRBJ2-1	ASKSGRLSSYNEQF
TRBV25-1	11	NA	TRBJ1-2	ASSVHRGGGYT
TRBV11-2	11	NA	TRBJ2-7	ASSPGDSYEQY
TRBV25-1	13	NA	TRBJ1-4	ASTPRTVTNEKLF
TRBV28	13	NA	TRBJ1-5	ASSHPDSSRQPQH
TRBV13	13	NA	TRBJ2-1	ASSLVGGVYNEQF
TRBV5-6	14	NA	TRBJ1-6	ASSLDPGQGFWSLH
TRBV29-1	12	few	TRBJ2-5	SVEMGAVRGTQY
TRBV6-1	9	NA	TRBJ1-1	ASRTGEGAF
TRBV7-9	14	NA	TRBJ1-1	ASSSSREQGFTEAF
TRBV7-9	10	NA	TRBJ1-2	ASSLAVGGYT
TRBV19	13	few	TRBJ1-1	ASSPRGARNTEAF
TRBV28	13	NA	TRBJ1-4	ASSSRGKGNEKLF
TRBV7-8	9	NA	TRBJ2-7	ASSPNYEQY
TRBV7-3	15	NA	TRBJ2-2	ASSLMGAGGESGELF
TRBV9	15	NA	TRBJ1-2	ASSGRDRGLARDGYT
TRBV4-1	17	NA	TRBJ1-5	ASSVHTGTGLTSNQPQH
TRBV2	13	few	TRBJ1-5	ASSMRQGGYQPQH
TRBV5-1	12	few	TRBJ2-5	ASSLGTGEETQY
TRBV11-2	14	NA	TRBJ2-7	ASSSPSRGRNYEQY
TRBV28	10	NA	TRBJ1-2	ASRLGGGGYT
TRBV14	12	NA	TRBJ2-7	ASSPQQGVNEQY
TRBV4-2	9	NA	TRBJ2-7	ASSQAFEQY